The text below deals with one T cell receptor (beta chain). Antigen unknown. The table came from immunoSEQ multiplex PCR; TCRdb's copy has only in-frame clones and leaves some out. The sample lists roughly 90,000 clones, less than 85% occurring once. Looked up from germline, CDR1 is SGHKS and CDR2 is YYEKEE (reference sequence). CDR3 length: 18 amino acids. After removal of 1 base from V and 3 bases from J, the junction contained 12 bases not matched to a gene. This sample is part of a study of cytomegalovirus exposure and HLA in healthy donors. Regarding the study as a whole: In the approximately 130 validation repertoires, about 94% of cluster scores exceeded 0, per a later analysis. Investigators reported 150 to 200 TCR beta chains as tied to cytomegalovirus.

The source material was PBMCs. The chain links TRBV5-5 to TRBJ1-5; the match to TRBD1 covers 8 bases. The receptor comes from a man between 18 and 29 years old in good health and CMV-seropositive. In nucleotides, the CDR3 is TGTGCCAGCAGCTTGTCGCCCAGGGGGCGCACGGACAATCAGCCCCAGCATTTT. This sequence encodes CASSLSPRGRTDNQPQHF.